Below, one T cell receptor (beta chain) is given with its context. Its specificity is unknown. The sample is drawn from a study of a mutant IDH1 vaccine in newly diagnosed glioma. Across the whole study: Mean patient age was around 40 years; around 60% were male and about 40% female. Earlier therapy was either radiotherapy, temozolomide, or both, and most got both.

Regarding time point: week 47, end of study. One vaccine dose held 300 ug of mutant IDH1 20-mer peptide and came with topical imiquimod. Each astrocytoma in the donors was new, WHO grade 3 or 4, IDH1-mutant and ATRX-lost. Generated by immunoSEQ multiplex PCR, the TCRdb table keeps only in-frame clones and is missing some. Of 77,000 or so clones in the sample, 75% to 90% were seen once. Study observations and caveats: Apparently unrelated to pseudoprogression were changes in the top peripheral T cell clonotypes.

The CDR3 is 13 residues long. Deletions cut 5 bases from V and 5 bases from J, with 13 bases between. Germline V gene data show CDR1 as GTSNPN and CDR2 as SVGIG (reference sequence). The origin of this receptor is a man in his forties or fifties with glioma. The genes are TRBV30 and TRBJ1-5, with D possibly being TRBD1 (5 bases). The specimen comprised PBMCs, sampled from a glioma patient whose treatment included an IDH1 peptide vaccine. The chain's CDR3 is CAWGDSADQPQHF. The CDR3 bases are TGTGCCTGGGGAGACAGTGCTGATCAGCCCCAGCATTTT.